The source of this T cell receptor (beta chain) is a study of human T cells and chemical hapten exposure. TCRdb ran MiXCR on the RACE reads and lists one entry per CDR3 protein. The table lists tens of thousands of distinct CDR3 sequences, 10% to 13% of them singletons. The germline CDR1 and CDR2 sequences are DFQATT and SNEGSKA (reference sequence). The CDR3 has 12 residues. The germline V and J ends were trimmed by 4 bases and 8 bases, with 12 bases remaining between them. Study-wide results and limits: Donors, who had alopecia, may show an immune response that differs from healthy people's.

With respect to this clonotype: The antigen remains undetermined.

As for time point: patch test 2, 6 weeks after DPC sensitization. Treatment denoted: therapeutic diphenylcyclopropenone sensitization with weekly scalp DPC. Before extraction, the whole blood was not fractionated, and total RNA was taken from it. This clonotype originated in a woman between 50 and 59 years old with alopecia areata. Some clones in this sample may be carry-over from other donors' samples. This specimen consisted of whole blood, obtained in connection with sensitization to the hapten diphenylcyclopropenone (DPC). The V gene is TRBV20-1, the J gene TRBJ2-1; the D gene is possibly TRBD2 (5 bases). DNA for the CDR3: TGCAGTGCTATAGGAGCGGCCGATGAGCAGTTCTTC. It encodes CSAIGAADEQFF.